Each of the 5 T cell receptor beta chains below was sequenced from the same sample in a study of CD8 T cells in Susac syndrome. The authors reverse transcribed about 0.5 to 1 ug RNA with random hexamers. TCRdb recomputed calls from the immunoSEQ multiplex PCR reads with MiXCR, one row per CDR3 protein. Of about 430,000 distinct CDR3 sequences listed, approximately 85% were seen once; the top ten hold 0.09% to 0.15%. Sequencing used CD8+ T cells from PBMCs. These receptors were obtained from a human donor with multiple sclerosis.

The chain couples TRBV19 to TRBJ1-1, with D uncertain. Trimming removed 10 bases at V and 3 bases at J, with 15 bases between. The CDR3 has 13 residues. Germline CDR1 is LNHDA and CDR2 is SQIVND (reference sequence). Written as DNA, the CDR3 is TGTGCCACCTTTCGGATGGGGTACACTGAAGCTTTCTTT. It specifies CATFRMGYTEAFF.

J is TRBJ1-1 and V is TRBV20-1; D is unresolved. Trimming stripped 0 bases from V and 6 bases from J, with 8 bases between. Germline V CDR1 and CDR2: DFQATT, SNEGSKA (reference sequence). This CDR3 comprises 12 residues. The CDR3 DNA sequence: TGCAGTGCTAGAGATCAAAGGCCTGAAGCTTTCTTT. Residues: CSARDQRPEAFF.

The chain's CDR3 is CAWSVMGANYGYTF. The CDR3 region has the DNA TGTGCCTGGAGTGTGATGGGGGCAAACTATGGCTACACCTTC. The chain uses TRBV30 and TRBJ1-2, with D possibly matching TRBD1 (6 bases). V lost 0 bases and J lost 2, with 10 bases in between. Germline V CDR1 and CDR2: GTSNPN, SVGIG (reference sequence). This CDR3 has 14 amino acids.

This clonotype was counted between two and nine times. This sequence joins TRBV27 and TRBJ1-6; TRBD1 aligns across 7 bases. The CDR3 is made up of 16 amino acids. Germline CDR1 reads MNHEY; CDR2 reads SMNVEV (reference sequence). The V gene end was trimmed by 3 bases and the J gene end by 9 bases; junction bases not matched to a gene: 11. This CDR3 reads CASSLPPTGIGSPLHF. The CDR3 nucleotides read TGTGCCAGCAGTTTGCCTCCGACAGGGATAGGTTCACCCCTCCACTTT.

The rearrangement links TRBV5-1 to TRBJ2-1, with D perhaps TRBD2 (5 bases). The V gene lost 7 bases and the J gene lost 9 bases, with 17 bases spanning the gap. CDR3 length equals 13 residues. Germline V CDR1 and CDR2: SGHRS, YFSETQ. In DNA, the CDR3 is TGCGCCAGCGCCCCAACTAGGGAAGGTGAGCAGTTCTTC. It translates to CASAPTREGEQFF.